This T cell receptor (beta chain) was documented in a study of blood T cell repertoires in COVID-19. Study at large: The origin of the acute and convalescent COVID-19 samples was the United States, Italy and Spain.

In the study's own analysis: Using reference gene primer amplification, nucleated cell counts were estimated. Assay used: immunoSEQ multiplex PCR; TCRdb lists only in-frame clones, some missing. V and J calls and clone size are those listed in that table; D and trimming were worked out from the DNA. Of some 380,000 clones listed, around 90% are singletons. The CDR3 is 15 amino acids. Trimming at V came to 2 bases and at J to 5 bases, leaving 7 bases not matched to a gene. Germline lookup yields CDR1 SEHNR and CDR2 FQNEAQ (reference sequence). This TCR was recovered from a man aged 18 to 30 with active or convalescent COVID-19. Sequenced sample: peripheral blood. This sequence joins TRBV7-9 and TRBJ2-5; 8 positions match TRBD1. Here the CDR3 DNA reads TGTGCCAGCAGCTTAATGCAGGGGGCAGGGGAGACCCAGTACTTC. Amino acids: CASSLMQGAGETQYF. Full variable domain (outside the CDR3, taken from reference TRBV7-9 and TRBJ2-5): DTGVSQNPRHKITKRGQNVTFRCDPISEHNRLYWYRQTLGQGPEFLTYFQNEAQLEKSRLLSDRFSAERPKGSFSTLEIQRTEQGDSAMYLCASSLMQGAGETQYFGPGTRLLVL.